Here is one TCR beta chain with its context. Its antigen is currently unknown. A much larger clone differs by one base, so this may be a read error. A second roughly 7 to 12 cycle PCR used barcoded and J-beta primers. TCRdb fed the 5' RACE reads into MiXCR, producing one record per CDR3 protein. The table lists around 790,000 distinct CDR3 sequences, under 45% of them singletons. The data belong to a study of blood T cells in healthy people across ages. About the study: About one barcoded beta molecule per two T cells was the capture yield of template switching.

Germline V gives CDR1 SGHTA, CDR2 FQGNSA. The CDR3 consists of 15 residues. Study conclusions and caveats: Observed TCR beta diversity per million T cells went down as age went up. This fall followed a roughly linear course with age. Lack of knowledge of donor CMV status possibly confounded expanded clonotype changes. The study could not conclusively compare naive and antigen-experienced cells, given its unsorted PBMCs.

The clonotype comes from a man between 60 and 70 years old in good health. The specimen sequenced was blood. The J gene is TRBJ2-5, the V gene TRBV7-2, with TRBD2 identical over 12 bases. The CDR3 spells CAGSSLAGGPWTQYF. DNA for the CDR3: TGTGCCGGCAGCTCCCTAGCGGGGGGGCCTTGGACCCAGTACTTC. The whole variable domain, remainder taken from reference TRBV7-2 and TRBJ2-5, is GAGVSQSPSNKVTEKGKDVELRCDPISGHTALYWYRQSLGQGLEFLIYFQGNSAPDKSGLPSDRFSAERTGGSVSTLTIQRTQQEDSAVYLCAGSSLAGGPWTQYFGPGTRLLVL.